This entry lists 17 T cell receptor beta chains sequenced from one sample in a study of T cell repertoires in cytomegalovirus infection. Each CDR3 protein is one row after TCRdb ran MiXCR on the reads. The repertoire includes approximately 200,000 distinct CDR3 sequences, approximately 24% of them detected once, and 15% to 20% sits in the top ten. The specimen sequenced was CD8+ T cells from PBMCs. The receptors derive from a human donor in good health (CMV status not recorded). Some clones in this sample may be carry-over from other donors' samples.

Worth noting for this clonotype: Germline and junction disagree at one end, which may indicate a read error. The chain combines TRBV6-2 or TRBV6-3 with TRBJ2-7; no definite D call. Germline V gene lookup returns CDR1 MNHEY and CDR2 SVGEGT. The CDR3 is 13 amino acids. The CDR3 nucleotides read TGTGCCAGCAGTTTAACCGTTACCTACGAGCAGTGCTTC. Its protein product is CASSLTVTYEQCF.

There are many counts of this clonotype. The chain combines TRBV6-5 with TRBJ1-1, with a weak D call TRBD1 (5 bases). Looked up from germline, CDR1 is MNHEY and CDR2 is SVGAGI. Deletions cut 7 bases from V and 8 bases from J, with 11 bases between. CDR3 length equals 11 residues. CDR3 in amino acids: CASTQGHEAFF. CDR3 DNA sequence: TGTGCCAGCACCCAGGGTCACGAAGCTTTCTTT.

V usage is TRBV2 and J usage is TRBJ1-6, with 9 bases matching TRBD1. The CDR3 is 15 residues long. Trimming took 6 bases from V and 7 from J; bases not matched to a gene: 7. The germline gives CDR1 SNHLY, CDR2 FYNNEI. CDR3 loop: CASRPGQGGNSPLHF. The CDR3 region has the DNA TGTGCCAGCAGACCGGGACAGGGAGGAAATTCACCCCTCCACTTT.

This clonotype was seen at least ten times. The V and J genes are TRBV2 and TRBJ2-1, with 11 bases fitting TRBD2. V was clipped by 4 bases and J by 3 bases; unmatched bases: 8. CDR3 length: 17 residues. Germline V gene lookup returns CDR1 SNHLY and CDR2 FYNNEI. CDR3: CASSGELLAGGYNEQFF. CDR3 nucleotides: TGTGCCAGCAGTGGGGAGCTCCTAGCGGGGGGCTACAATGAGCAGTTCTTC.

This clonotype was counted ten times or more. V is TRBV7-6 and J is TRBJ2-7, with a possible D match to TRBD2 (5 bases). CDR1 and CDR2 (germline): SGHVS, FNYEAQ. V lost 1 base, J lost 7 bases, and 11 bases lay in between. The CDR3 spans 13 residues. In DNA, the CDR3 is TGTGCCAGCAGCTTAGGAGGGAATCATGAGCAGTACTTC. Translation gives CASSLGGNHEQYF.

V gene TRBV29-1 combines with J gene TRBJ1-2, with 7 bases lining up with TRBD1. This CDR3 is 14 amino acids long. Germline V gene sequence: CDR1 SQVTM, CDR2 ANQGSEA. After removal of 5 bases from V and 4 bases from J, the junction contained 10 bases not matched to a gene. The CDR3 region is CSVSLGQLRYGYTF. The CDR3 DNA sequence: TGCAGCGTTTCATTGGGACAGCTCCGCTATGGCTACACCTTC. Filled out from reference TRBV29-1 and TRBJ1-2, the complete variable domain reads SAVISQKPSRDICQRGTSLTIQCQVDSQVTMMFWYRQQPGQSLTLIATANQGSEATYESGFVIDKFPISRPNLTFSTLTVSNMSPEDSSIYLCSVSLGQLRYGYTFGSGTRLTVV.

The gene calls are TRBV6-2 or TRBV6-3 and TRBJ2-2, with 8 bases lining up with TRBD2. CDR1 is MNHEY and CDR2 is SVGEGT in the germline V gene. The CDR3 consists of 16 residues. V dropped 4 bases and J dropped 4; count of bases not matched to a gene: 8. CDR3: CASSWTGGPATGELFF. The CDR3 bases are TGTGCCAGCAGTTGGACGGGGGGGCCGGCCACCGGGGAGCTGTTTTTT.

The rearrangement joins TRBV7-2 to TRBJ2-1; 13 bases align to TRBD2. V gave up 0 bases and J gave up 6 bases; unmatched junction bases: 2. The V gene's germline CDR1 is SGHTA and CDR2 FQGNSA. This CDR3 is built from 16 residues. The CDR3 spells CASSLAGLAGPNEQFF. Here the CDR3 DNA reads TGTGCCAGCAGCTTAGCGGGACTAGCGGGGCCCAATGAGCAGTTCTTC.

This clonotype showed up many times. The rearrangement links TRBV12-3 or TRBV12-4 to TRBJ1-2; D uncertain. The CDR3 runs 13 residues. The V end lost 3 bases, the J end lost 2 bases, and 7 bases lay between the germline ends. The CDR3 protein is CASSFPGNYGYTF. The CDR3 DNA follows: TGTGCCAGCAGTTTCCCAGGAAACTATGGCTACACCTTC.

The V gene is TRBV20-1, the J gene TRBJ1-4; D may be TRBD1 (5 bases). Germline V gene lookup returns CDR1 DFQATT and CDR2 SNEGSKA (reference sequence). V dropped 6 bases and J dropped 7 bases, with 18 bases sitting between them. The CDR3 is 14 amino acids. CDR3 coding DNA: TGCAGTGCCAACGAAGTACAGGTGATTGAAAAACTGTTTTTT. This sequence encodes CSANEVQVIEKLFF.

This clonotype was picked up many times. The chain employs TRBV12-3 or TRBV12-4 and TRBJ1-2, with D possibly being TRBD1 (6 bases). Trimming took off 5 bases at V and 4 bases at J, with 14 bases between the two ends. The CDR3 runs to 14 residues. The CDR3 loop reads CASSPSTGPYGYTF. The CDR3 nucleotides read TGTGCCAGCAGTCCCTCGACAGGACCCTATGGCTACACCTTC.

This chain uses TRBV28 with TRBJ2-7; no definite D call. Looked up from germline, CDR1 is MDHEN and CDR2 is SYDVKM. The length of the CDR3 is 14 residues. V was shortened by 2 bases and J by 5 bases, with 13 bases between the two germline ends. CDR3 protein: CASSLRGSPNEQYF. Written as DNA, the CDR3 is TGTGCCAGCAGTTTACGAGGTAGTCCGAACGAGCAGTACTTC. Variable domain in full (rest from reference TRBV28 and TRBJ2-7): DVKVTQSSRYLVKRTGEKVFLECVQDMDHENMFWYRQDPGLGLRLIYFSYDVKMKEKGDIPEGYSVSREKKERFSLILESASTNQTSMYLCASSLRGSPNEQYFGPGTRLTVT.

The chain employs TRBV15 and TRBJ2-1; D possibly corresponds to TRBD1 (6 bases). Trimming pared 3 bases from V and 0 bases from J, leaving 12 bases between. This CDR3 has 16 residues. Per the germline V gene, CDR1 is LNHNV and CDR2 is YYDKDF (reference sequence). As DNA, the CDR3 is TGTGCCACCAGCAGGGAAACAGGGTTCTCCTACAATGAGCAGTTCTTC. This gives the protein CATSRETGFSYNEQFF.

This clonotype was seen only once. The chain links TRBV12-3 or TRBV12-4 to TRBJ2-1, with 7 bases fitting TRBD2. There are 14 residues in the CDR3. The junction had 7 bases not matched to a gene; V was cut back by 3 bases and J by 8 bases. CDR3 amino acids: CASSFAGEVDEQFF. In DNA form, the CDR3 reads TGTGCCAGCAGTTTTGCGGGGGAGGTGGATGAGCAGTTCTTC.

A few counts support this clonotype. The V call is TRBV5-5, the J call TRBJ1-5; D is perhaps TRBD1 (5 bases). This CDR3 region has 13 residues. CDR1 and CDR2 (germline): SGHKS, YYEKEE (reference sequence). The V and J ends lost 4 bases and 3 bases respectively, with 8 bases between them. The CDR3 DNA is TGTGCCAGCAGCGGGGGGAACAATCAGCCCCAGCATTTT. The encoded protein is CASSGGNNQPQHF.

V is TRBV4-1 and J is TRBJ2-3, with D tentatively TRBD1 (7 bases). V lost 1 base and J lost 5, with 13 bases in between. The CDR3 runs to 15 residues. Germline V CDR1 and CDR2: MGHRA, YSYEKL. CDR3 residues: CASSQAPGGGDTQYF. For the CDR3, the DNA is TGCGCCAGCAGCCAAGCTCCAGGGGGAGGAGATACGCAGTATTTT.

This clonotype was found many times. The V call is TRBV7-2, the J call TRBJ1-1, with D unresolved. The CDR3 loop spans 15 amino acids. V shed 7 bases and J shed 1 base, with 16 bases lying between them. From germline, CDR1 is SGHTA and CDR2 FQGNSA. The CDR3 bases are TGTGCCAGCACTCGCTCCCGGAGTTCGAACACTGAAGCTTTCTTT. It codes for CASTRSRSSNTEAFF.